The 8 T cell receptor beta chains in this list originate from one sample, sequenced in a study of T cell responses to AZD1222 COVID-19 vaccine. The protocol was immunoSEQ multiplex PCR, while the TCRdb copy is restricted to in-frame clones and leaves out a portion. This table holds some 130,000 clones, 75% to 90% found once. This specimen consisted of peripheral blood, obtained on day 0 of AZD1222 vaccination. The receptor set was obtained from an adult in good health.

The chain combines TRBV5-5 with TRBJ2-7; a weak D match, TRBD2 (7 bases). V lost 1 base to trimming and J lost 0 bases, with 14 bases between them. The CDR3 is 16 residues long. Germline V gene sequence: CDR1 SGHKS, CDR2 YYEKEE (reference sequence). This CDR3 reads CASSLRGGAGSYEQYF. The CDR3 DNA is TGTGCCAGCAGCTTGAGGGGGGGCGCCGGCTCCTACGAGCAGTACTTC.

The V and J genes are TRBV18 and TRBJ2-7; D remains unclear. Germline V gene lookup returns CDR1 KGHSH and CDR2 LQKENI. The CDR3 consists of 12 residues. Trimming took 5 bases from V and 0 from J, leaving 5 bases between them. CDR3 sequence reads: CASSALSYEQYF. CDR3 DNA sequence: TGTGCCAGCTCAGCTCTCTCCTACGAGCAGTACTTC.

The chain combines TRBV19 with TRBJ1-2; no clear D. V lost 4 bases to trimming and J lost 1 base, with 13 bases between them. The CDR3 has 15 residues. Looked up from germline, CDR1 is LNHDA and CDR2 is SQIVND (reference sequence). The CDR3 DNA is TGTGCCAGTAGTACCCGGGCAGGTAATAACTATGGCTACACCTTC. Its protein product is CASSTRAGNNYGYTF.

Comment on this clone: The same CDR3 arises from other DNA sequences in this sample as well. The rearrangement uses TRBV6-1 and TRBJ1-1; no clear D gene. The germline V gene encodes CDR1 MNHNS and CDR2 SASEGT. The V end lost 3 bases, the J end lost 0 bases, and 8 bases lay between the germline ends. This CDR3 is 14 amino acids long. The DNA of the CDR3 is TGTGCCAGCAGTGATTTAGGCATGAACACTGAAGCTTTCTTT. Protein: CASSDLGMNTEAFF.

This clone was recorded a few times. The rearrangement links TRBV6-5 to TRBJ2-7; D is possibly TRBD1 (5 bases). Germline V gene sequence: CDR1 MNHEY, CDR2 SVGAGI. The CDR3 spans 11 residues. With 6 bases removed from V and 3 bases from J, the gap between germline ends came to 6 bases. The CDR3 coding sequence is TGTGCCAGCAGGGACAACTACGAGCAGTACTTC. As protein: CASRDNYEQYF.

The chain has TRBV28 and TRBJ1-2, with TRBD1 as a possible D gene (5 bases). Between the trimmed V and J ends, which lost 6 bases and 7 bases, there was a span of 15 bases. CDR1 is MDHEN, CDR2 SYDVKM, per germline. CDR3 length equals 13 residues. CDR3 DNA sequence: TGTGCCAGCAGGCTCCCAGGGACGGCTGGCTACACCTTC. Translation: CASRLPGTAGYTF.

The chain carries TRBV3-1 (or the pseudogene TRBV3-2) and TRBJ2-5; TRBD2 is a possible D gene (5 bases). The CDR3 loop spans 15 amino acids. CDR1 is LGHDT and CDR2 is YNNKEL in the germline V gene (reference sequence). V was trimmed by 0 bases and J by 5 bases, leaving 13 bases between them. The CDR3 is CASSQDRARGETQYF. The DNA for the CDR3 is TGTGCCAGCAGCCAAGATCGGGCCCGCGGGGAGACCCAGTACTTC.

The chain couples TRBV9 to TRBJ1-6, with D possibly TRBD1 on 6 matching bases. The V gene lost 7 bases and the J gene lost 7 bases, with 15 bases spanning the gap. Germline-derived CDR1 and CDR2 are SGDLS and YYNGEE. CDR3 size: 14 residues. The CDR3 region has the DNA TGTGCCAGCGGGCGGGGGCTCAGCAATTCACCCCTCCACTTT. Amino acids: CASGRGLSNSPLHF.